The entry below gives a single T cell receptor (beta chain) sequence along with its context. Which antigen it targets is not known. No base quality information exists; no much larger clone differs at one position. The data were obtained in a study of control samples from healthy donors and cancer patients (TCRdb year 2020). Library creation used the immunoSEQ multiplex PCR assay. TCRdb carries this immuneACCESS record with in-frame sequences only. Its versions omit some clonotypes, under half of them owing to an unresolved V gene in the studies checked, with the rest unexplained. For this sample there are 230,000 or so clones; 85% to 95% appear just once. The top ten clones comprise around 1.5% of the sample. The CDR3, from cysteine to phenylalanine, totals 15 residues. Of all the DNA, just the CDR3 is kept, 45 bases in frame from base 1. The germline ends are 15 bases apart after V is trimmed by 3 bases and J by 4 bases. CDR1 and CDR2, looked up from the germline V gene (reference sequence), are LNHDA and SQIVND.

The sequencing input was blood. The V and J genes are TRBV19 and TRBJ1-1, and the D gene may be TRBD1, 5 bases matching. This receptor was identified in a man between 50 and 59 years old in good health. The DNA is as follows: TGTGCCAGTAGTATGGCAGGGTTTGGAGGCACTGAAGCTTTCTTT. This translates into CASSMAGFGGTEAFF.